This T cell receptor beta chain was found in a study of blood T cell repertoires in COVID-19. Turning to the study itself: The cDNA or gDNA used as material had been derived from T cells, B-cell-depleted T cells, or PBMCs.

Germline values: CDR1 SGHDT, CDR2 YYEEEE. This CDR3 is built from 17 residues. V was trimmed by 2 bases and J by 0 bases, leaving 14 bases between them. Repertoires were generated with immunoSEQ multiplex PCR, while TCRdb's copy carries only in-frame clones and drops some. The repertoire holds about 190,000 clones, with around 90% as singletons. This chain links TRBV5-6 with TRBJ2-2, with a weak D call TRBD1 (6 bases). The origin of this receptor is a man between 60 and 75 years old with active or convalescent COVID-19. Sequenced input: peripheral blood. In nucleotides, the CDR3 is TGTGCCAGCAGCTTTAGGGGGAAGTTCGCGAACACCGGGGAGCTGTTTTTT. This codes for CASSFRGKFANTGELFF.